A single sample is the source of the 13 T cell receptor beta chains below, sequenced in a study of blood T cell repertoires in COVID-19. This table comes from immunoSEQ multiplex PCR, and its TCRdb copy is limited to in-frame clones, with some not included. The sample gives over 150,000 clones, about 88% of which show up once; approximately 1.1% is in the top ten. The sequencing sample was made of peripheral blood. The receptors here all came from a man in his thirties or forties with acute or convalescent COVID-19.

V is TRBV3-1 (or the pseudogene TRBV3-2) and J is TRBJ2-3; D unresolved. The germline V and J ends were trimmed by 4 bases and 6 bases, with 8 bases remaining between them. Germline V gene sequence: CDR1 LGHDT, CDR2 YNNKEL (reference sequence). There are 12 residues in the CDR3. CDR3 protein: CASSLTWDTQYF. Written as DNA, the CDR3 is TGTGCCAGCAGCCTAACTTGGGATACGCAGTATTTT.

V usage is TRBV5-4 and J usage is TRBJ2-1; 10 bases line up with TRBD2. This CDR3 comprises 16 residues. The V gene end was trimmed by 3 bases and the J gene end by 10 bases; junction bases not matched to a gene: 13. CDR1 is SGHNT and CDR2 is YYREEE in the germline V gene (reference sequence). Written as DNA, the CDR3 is TGTGCCAGCAGCTCCCGGGGACTAGCGTTGGGGCAAGAGCAGTTCTTC. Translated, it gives CASSSRGLALGQEQFF.

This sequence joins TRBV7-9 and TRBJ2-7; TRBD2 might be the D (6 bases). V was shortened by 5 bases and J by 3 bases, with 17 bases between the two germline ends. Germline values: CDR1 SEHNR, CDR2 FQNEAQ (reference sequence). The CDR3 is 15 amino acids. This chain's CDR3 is CASSSTSLNYYEQYF. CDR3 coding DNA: TGTGCCAGCAGCAGTACTAGCTTGAATTACTACGAGCAGTACTTC.

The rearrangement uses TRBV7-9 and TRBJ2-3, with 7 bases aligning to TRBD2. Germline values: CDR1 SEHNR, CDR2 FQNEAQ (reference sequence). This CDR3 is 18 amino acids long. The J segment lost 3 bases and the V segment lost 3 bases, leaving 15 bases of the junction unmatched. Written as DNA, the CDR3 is TGTGCCAGCAGCTTCCCCGTAGGTGGGAGGGAAATTACAGATACGCAGTATTTT. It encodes CASSFPVGGREITDTQYF. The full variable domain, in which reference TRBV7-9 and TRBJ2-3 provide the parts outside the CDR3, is DTGVSQNPRHKITKRGQNVTFRCDPISEHNRLYWYRQTLGQGPEFLTYFQNEAQLEKSRLLSDRFSAERPKGSFSTLEIQRTEQGDSAMYLCASSFPVGGREITDTQYFGPGTRLTVL.

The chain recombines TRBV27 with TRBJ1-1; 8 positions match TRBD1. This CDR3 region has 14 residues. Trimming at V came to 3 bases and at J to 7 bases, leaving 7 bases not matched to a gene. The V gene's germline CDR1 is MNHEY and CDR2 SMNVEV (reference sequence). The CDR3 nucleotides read TGTGCCAGCAGTTTCCTCGGGACAGGCTATGAAGCTTTCTTT. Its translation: CASSFLGTGYEAFF.

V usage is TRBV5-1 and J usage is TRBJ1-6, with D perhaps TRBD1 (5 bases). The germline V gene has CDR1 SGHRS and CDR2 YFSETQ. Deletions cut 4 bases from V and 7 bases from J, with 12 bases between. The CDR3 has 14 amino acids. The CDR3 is CASSKTEENSPLHF. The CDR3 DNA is TGCGCCAGCAGCAAGACAGAAGAAAATTCACCCCTCCACTTT.

CDR3 region: CASSNRVTNQPQHF. The DNA for the CDR3 is TGTGCCAGCAGCAACCGGGTGACCAATCAGCCCCAGCATTTT. The genes are TRBV21-1 and TRBJ1-5. TRBV21-1 is a pseudogene segment. This CDR3 is built from 14 residues.

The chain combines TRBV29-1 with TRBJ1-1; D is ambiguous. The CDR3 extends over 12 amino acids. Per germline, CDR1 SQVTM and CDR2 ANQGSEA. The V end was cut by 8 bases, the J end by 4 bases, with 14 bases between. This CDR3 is CSPSPRRTEAFF. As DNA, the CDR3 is TGCAGCCCCTCCCCGCGGCGCACTGAAGCTTTCTTT. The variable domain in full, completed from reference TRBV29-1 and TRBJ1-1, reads SAVISQKPSRDICQRGTSLTIQCQVDSQVTMMFWYRQQPGQSLTLIATANQGSEATYESGFVIDKFPISRPNLTFSTLTVSNMSPEDSSIYLCSPSPRRTEAFFGQGTRLTVV.

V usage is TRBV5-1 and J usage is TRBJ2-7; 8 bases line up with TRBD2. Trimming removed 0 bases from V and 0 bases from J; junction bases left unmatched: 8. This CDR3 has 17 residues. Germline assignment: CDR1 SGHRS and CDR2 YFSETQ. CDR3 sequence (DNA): TGCGCCAGCAGCTTGGATACTAGCGGAAGGAGCTCCTACGAGCAGTACTTC. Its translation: CASSLDTSGRSSYEQYF.

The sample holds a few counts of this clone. CDR3 sequence (DNA): TGTGCCAGCAGTGCGGGGACAGGAGGCGAGGGTGTGGTTAACTATGGCTACACCTTC. This gives the protein CASSAGTGGEGVVNYGYTF. The chain joins TRBV6-1 to TRBJ1-2, with 8 bases fitting TRBD1. Trimming removed 4 bases from V and 1 base from J; junction bases left unmatched: 17. This CDR3 region has 19 residues. Germline CDR1 reads MNHNS; CDR2 reads SASEGT.

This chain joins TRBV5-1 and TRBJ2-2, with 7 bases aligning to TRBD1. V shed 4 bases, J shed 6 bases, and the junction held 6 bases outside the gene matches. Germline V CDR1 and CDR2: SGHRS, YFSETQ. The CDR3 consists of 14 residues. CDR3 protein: CASSPQTGPGELFF. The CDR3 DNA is TGCGCCAGCAGCCCCCAGACAGGGCCCGGGGAGCTGTTTTTT.

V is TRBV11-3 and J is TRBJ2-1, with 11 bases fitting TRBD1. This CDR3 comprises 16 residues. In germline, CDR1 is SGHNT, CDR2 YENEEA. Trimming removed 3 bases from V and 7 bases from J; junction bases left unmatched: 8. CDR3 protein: CASSFRGTGGWNEQFF. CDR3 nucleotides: TGTGCCAGCAGCTTTAGGGGGACAGGGGGATGGAATGAGCAGTTCTTC.

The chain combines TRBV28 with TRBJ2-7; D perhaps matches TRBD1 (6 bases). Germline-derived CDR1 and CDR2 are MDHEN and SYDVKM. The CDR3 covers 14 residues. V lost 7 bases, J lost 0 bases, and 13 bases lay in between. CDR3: CASNSRGFSYEQYF. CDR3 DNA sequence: TGTGCCAGCAACTCCAGGGGCTTCTCCTACGAGCAGTACTTC.